A selection of T cell receptor beta chains follows, all from one sample in a study of breast tumors, draining lymph nodes, adjacent tissues. TCRdb processed the multiplex PCR reads anew with MiXCR; each CDR3 protein has one entry. The table lists some 150,000 distinct CDR3 sequences, more than 25% of them singletons. The sequenced material came from axillary lymph node tissue. The source of these receptors is a female donor with breast cancer. Some clones in this sample may be carry-over from other donors' samples. CDR3s include the opening cysteine and the closing phenylalanine or tryptophan. The D gene is left open where the match is weak. Some rows mark clone size as missing; the rest say once, few, many or name a class of expanded clone.

v_call: TRBV12-3/TRBV12-4; clone_size: .; d_call: .; j_call: TRBJ1-5; cdr3_nt: TGTGCCAGCAGTCCTACTCAGGGAAGCAATCAGCCCCATCATTTT; cdr3_aa: CASSPTQGSNQPHHF
v_call: TRBV6-5; clone_size: many; d_call: .; j_call: TRBJ2-7; cdr3_nt: TGTGCCAGCAGTCACGGCGGGGCCAGAATCTACGAGCAGTACTTC; cdr3_aa: CASSHGGARIYEQYF
v_call: TRBV25-1; clone_size: many; d_call: .; j_call: TRBJ2-4; cdr3_nt: TGTGCCAGCAGTGATTTTCGGGGTTCTAAAAACATTCAGTACTTC; cdr3_aa: CASSDFRGSKNIQYF
v_call: TRBV7-9; clone_size: .; d_call: TRBD1; j_call: TRBJ1-6; cdr3_nt: TGTGCCAGCAGCTCGGGACAGGGTTTGAATTCACCCCTCCACTTT; cdr3_aa: CASSSGQGLNSPLHF
v_call: TRBV20-1; clone_size: .; d_call: .; j_call: TRBJ2-3; cdr3_nt: TGCAGTGCTAGCAGGGTAGCCTACAATGAGCAGTATTTT; cdr3_aa: CSASRVAYNEQYF
v_call: TRBV7-3; clone_size: many; d_call: TRBD2; j_call: TRBJ2-5; cdr3_nt: TGTGCCAGCAGCTTTAAGCGGGAGGGCCAAGGTTTATCGGAGACCCAGTACTTC; cdr3_aa: CASSFKREGQGLSETQYF
v_call: TRBV12-3/TRBV12-4; clone_size: many; d_call: TRBD1; j_call: TRBJ2-3; cdr3_nt: TGTGCCAGCAGTTTACGGACAGGGTGGGATACGCAGTATTTT; cdr3_aa: CASSLRTGWDTQYF
v_call: TRBV3-1; clone_size: many; d_call: TRBD1; j_call: TRBJ2-7; cdr3_nt: TGTGCCAGCAGCCAATATACAGGGGGCGAGCAGTACTTC; cdr3_aa: CASSQYTGGEQYF
v_call: TRBV4-1; clone_size: many; d_call: .; j_call: TRBJ1-2; cdr3_nt: TGCGCCAGCAGCCAAGAACAGGGTTTCAACTATGGCTACACCTTC; cdr3_aa: CASSQEQGFNYGYTF
v_call: TRBV2; clone_size: many; d_call: .; j_call: TRBJ2-3; cdr3_nt: TGTGCCAGCAGTCTAGGGGGGCTCGTCACAGATACGCAGTATTTT; cdr3_aa: CASSLGGLVTDTQYF
v_call: TRBV5-1; clone_size: .; d_call: TRBD1; j_call: TRBJ2-2; cdr3_nt: TGCGCCAGCAGCTTGATCTCACAGGGGGCCGGGGAGCTGTTTTTT; cdr3_aa: CASSLISQGAGELFF
v_call: TRBV7-9; clone_size: many; d_call: .; j_call: TRBJ1-4; cdr3_nt: TGTGCCAGCAGCTCCTACCAGGGGTCGGGTGAAAAACTGTTTTTT; cdr3_aa: CASSSYQGSGEKLFF
v_call: TRBV28; clone_size: many; d_call: .; j_call: TRBJ1-5; cdr3_nt: TGTGCCAGCAGTTTCAACGATCAGCCCCAGCATTTT; cdr3_aa: CASSFNDQPQHF
v_call: TRBV6-1; clone_size: many; d_call: .; j_call: TRBJ1-3; cdr3_nt: TGTGCCAGCAGTGTAGTGGGGGATCAAAGAAACACCATATATTTT; cdr3_aa: CASSVVGDQRNTIYF
v_call: TRBV9; clone_size: many; d_call: TRBD2; j_call: TRBJ2-2; cdr3_nt: TGTGCCAGCAGCGTAGGTTCTCGCGGGAGGAACACCGGGGAGCTGTTTTTT; cdr3_aa: CASSVGSRGRNTGELFF
v_call: TRBV11-2; clone_size: .; d_call: TRBD2; j_call: TRBJ2-7; cdr3_nt: TGTGCCAGCAGCTTAGGCAGCGGGGCTTACTACGAGCAGTACTTC; cdr3_aa: CASSLGSGAYYEQYF
v_call: TRBV24-1; clone_size: .; d_call: TRBD2; j_call: TRBJ2-7; cdr3_nt: TGTGCCACCTCGGGGGGGAGGGACCCGGTTGGGGAGCAGTACTTC; cdr3_aa: CATSGGRDPVGEQYF
v_call: TRBV20-1; clone_size: .; d_call: TRBD2; j_call: TRBJ2-1; cdr3_nt: TGCAGTGCTCGAGCGGGAGGTACCTACACTGAGCAGTTCTTC; cdr3_aa: CSARAGGTYTEQFF
v_call: TRBV28; clone_size: .; d_call: TRBD1; j_call: TRBJ1-1; cdr3_nt: TGTGCCAGCAGTTTACCACAGGGGGTGAACACTGAAGCTTTCTTT; cdr3_aa: CASSLPQGVNTEAFF
v_call: TRBV19; clone_size: many; d_call: TRBD1; j_call: TRBJ1-2; cdr3_nt: TGTGCCAGTAGTCAGCTGCCGGGACAGGGAACCGGCTACACCTTC; cdr3_aa: CASSQLPGQGTGYTF
v_call: TRBV20-1; clone_size: many; d_call: .; j_call: TRBJ2-3; cdr3_nt: TGCAGTGCTAGTAGGTCCGCACATAGCACAGATACGCAGTATTTT; cdr3_aa: CSASRSAHSTDTQYF
v_call: TRBV28; clone_size: .; d_call: .; j_call: TRBJ1-1; cdr3_nt: TGTGCCAGCAGTTTCCCGTGGGTCACTGAAGCTTTCTTT; cdr3_aa: CASSFPWVTEAFF
v_call: TRBV2; clone_size: many; d_call: TRBD2; j_call: TRBJ2-1; cdr3_nt: TGTGCCAGCAGTGAATTTCGAGCGGGAGGCCCCAATGAGCAGTTCTTC; cdr3_aa: CASSEFRAGGPNEQFF
v_call: TRBV27; clone_size: .; d_call: TRBD1; j_call: TRBJ2-1; cdr3_nt: TGTACCAGCAGAGATGACAGGGCCCCCTACAATGAGCAGTTCTTC; cdr3_aa: CTSRDDRAPYNEQFF
v_call: TRBV28; clone_size: many; d_call: TRBD1; j_call: TRBJ1-5; cdr3_nt: TGTGCCAGCAGTTTATATGCAGGGGGAGGCAATCAGCCCCAGCATTTT; cdr3_aa: CASSLYAGGGNQPQHF
v_call: TRBV20-1; clone_size: .; d_call: .; j_call: TRBJ2-7; cdr3_nt: TGCAGTACTAGAGCCTCGCGGGGCGCCTGCGAGCAGTACTTC; cdr3_aa: CSTRASRGACEQYF
v_call: TRBV5-1; clone_size: many; d_call: TRBD1; j_call: TRBJ1-6; cdr3_nt: TGCGCCAGCAGCACCTCGGGACAGCTTAATTCACCCCTCCACTTT; cdr3_aa: CASSTSGQLNSPLHF
v_call: TRBV11-2; clone_size: many; d_call: .; j_call: TRBJ2-7; cdr3_nt: TGTGCCAGCAGCGGGCGACGGTCTAGGGGCTACGAGCAGTACTTC; cdr3_aa: CASSGRRSRGYEQYF
v_call: TRBV10-1; clone_size: many; d_call: .; j_call: TRBJ2-3; cdr3_nt: TGCGCCAGCAGTGAGAGCAGCTCTAGCACAGATACGCAGTATTTT; cdr3_aa: CASSESSSSTDTQYF
v_call: TRBV29-1; clone_size: .; d_call: TRBD2; j_call: TRBJ2-2; cdr3_nt: TGCAGCGTTGTGGGGGGGGGGGCCGGGGAGCTGTTTTTT; cdr3_aa: CSVVGGGAGELFF
v_call: TRBV28; clone_size: .; d_call: TRBD1; j_call: TRBJ1-4; cdr3_nt: TGTGCCAGCAGTCCCCGGGCCGTAACAGGGGCAAAACTGTTTTTT; cdr3_aa: CASSPRAVTGAKLFF
v_call: TRBV24-1; clone_size: many; d_call: .; j_call: TRBJ2-3; cdr3_nt: TGTGCCACCAGTGATTGGCAGGCGGGACACACAGATACGCAGTATTTT; cdr3_aa: CATSDWQAGHTDTQYF
v_call: TRBV20-1; clone_size: .; d_call: TRBD2; j_call: TRBJ2-3; cdr3_nt: TGCAGTGCTAGAGTGATGCTAGCGGGGGCATTACGCGGAGATACGCAGTATTTT; cdr3_aa: CSARVMLAGALRGDTQYF
v_call: TRBV20-1; clone_size: many; d_call: TRBD1; j_call: TRBJ1-2; cdr3_nt: TGCAGTGCTCGGGACAGGGGATTGCGAGGCTACACCTTC; cdr3_aa: CSARDRGLRGYTF
v_call: TRBV9; clone_size: many; d_call: TRBD1; j_call: TRBJ2-2; cdr3_nt: TGTGCCAGCTCCCGCGGGCTAAACCGGGACAGGGACACCGGGGAGCTGTTTTTT; cdr3_aa: CASSRGLNRDRDTGELFF
v_call: TRBV7-3; clone_size: many; d_call: .; j_call: TRBJ2-7; cdr3_nt: TGTGCCAGCAGCTTAAATGCAGGCTCCTACGAGCAGTACTTC; cdr3_aa: CASSLNAGSYEQYF
v_call: TRBV20-1; clone_size: once; d_call: TRBD1; j_call: TRBJ2-7; cdr3_nt: TGCAGTGCTAGAGCGCCCTGGGACCGGGACAGGGGTCCGTGGAAGTCCTACGAGCAGTACTTC; cdr3_aa: CSARAPWDRDRGPWKSYEQYF
v_call: TRBV29-1; clone_size: .; d_call: TRBD2; j_call: TRBJ2-1; cdr3_nt: TGCAGCTCGGGACTAGTCGATTACAATGAGCAGTTCTTC; cdr3_aa: CSSGLVDYNEQFF
v_call: TRBV7-8; clone_size: .; d_call: .; j_call: TRBJ2-5; cdr3_nt: TGTGCCAGCAGCGCCGGGACCCAGTACTTC; cdr3_aa: CASSAGTQYF
v_call: TRBV24-1; clone_size: .; d_call: .; j_call: TRBJ2-5; cdr3_nt: TGTGACACCAGCCAGAAAACCGGGAAAGGGTTTCAAGAGACCCAGTACTTC; cdr3_aa: CDTSQKTGKGFQETQYF
v_call: TRBV5-1; clone_size: many; d_call: .; j_call: TRBJ2-3; cdr3_nt: TGCGCCAGCAGCTTCGGCACGGGAAGGACAGATACGCAGTATTTT; cdr3_aa: CASSFGTGRTDTQYF
v_call: TRBV27; clone_size: .; d_call: TRBD1; j_call: TRBJ2-5; cdr3_nt: TGTGCCAGCAGTTCCGGGACAGGTCATTCCGAGACCCAGTACTTC; cdr3_aa: CASSSGTGHSETQYF
v_call: TRBV20-1; clone_size: .; d_call: .; j_call: TRBJ2-3; cdr3_nt: TGCAGTGCTATTGGAAAGGGGAGCACAGATACGCAGTATTTT; cdr3_aa: CSAIGKGSTDTQYF
v_call: TRBV6-1; clone_size: few; d_call: .; j_call: TRBJ2-4; cdr3_nt: TGTGCCAGCAGTGTCCTCAGCGGGGGTAAGGGGGCGACGACTGGCAACATTCAGTACTTC; cdr3_aa: CASSVLSGGKGATTGNIQYF
v_call: TRBV20-1; clone_size: .; d_call: TRBD2; j_call: TRBJ2-5; cdr3_nt: TGCAGTGCTAGCCCGACTAGCGGGGGGCGGGAGACCCAGTACTTC; cdr3_aa: CSASPTSGGRETQYF
v_call: TRBV28; clone_size: many; d_call: TRBD2; j_call: TRBJ2-7; cdr3_nt: TGTGCCAGCACTAGCGGGGGGGTCTCCTACGAGCAGTACTTC; cdr3_aa: CASTSGGVSYEQYF
v_call: TRBV6-6; clone_size: .; d_call: .; j_call: TRBJ2-3; cdr3_nt: TGTGCCAGCAGATTCGACAGTGCCACAGATACGCAGTATTTT; cdr3_aa: CASRFDSATDTQYF
v_call: TRBV28; clone_size: few; d_call: TRBD2; j_call: TRBJ2-7; cdr3_nt: TGTGCCAGCAGGTCTCCGGGACTAGCGGGGGAAGAGCAGTACTTC; cdr3_aa: CASRSPGLAGEEQYF
v_call: TRBV14; clone_size: many; d_call: .; j_call: TRBJ2-3; cdr3_nt: TGTGCCAGCAGCCAAGCAAGGAAAGATACGCAGTATTTT; cdr3_aa: CASSQARKDTQYF
v_call: TRBV6-2/TRBV6-3; clone_size: .; d_call: .; j_call: TRBJ2-2; cdr3_nt: TGTGCCAGCAGACAGGGAGACGGGGAGCTGTTTTTT; cdr3_aa: CASRQGDGELFF
v_call: TRBV5-1; clone_size: .; d_call: .; j_call: TRBJ1-6; cdr3_nt: TGCGCCAGCAGTAGGGGAACTTCGAATTCCCCCCTCCACTTT; cdr3_aa: CASSRGTSNSPLHF
v_call: TRBV10-3; clone_size: many; d_call: .; j_call: TRBJ2-3; cdr3_nt: TGTGCCGAAATGGCTACGCAGTATTTT; cdr3_aa: CAEMATQYF
v_call: TRBV11-2; clone_size: .; d_call: TRBD1; j_call: TRBJ1-2; cdr3_nt: TGTGCCAGCAGCTCCGACAGGGCTGCCGGAAACACCTTC; cdr3_aa: CASSSDRAAGNTF
v_call: TRBV5-1; clone_size: many; d_call: TRBD2; j_call: TRBJ2-1; cdr3_nt: TGCGCCAGCAGCTTGGAACTAGCGGACTACAATGAGCAGTTCTTC; cdr3_aa: CASSLELADYNEQFF
v_call: TRBV6-6; clone_size: few; d_call: .; j_call: TRBJ1-1; cdr3_nt: TGTGCCGTCAAGTCCGCAGGGACAACCACTGAAGCTTTCTTT; cdr3_aa: CAVKSAGTTTEAFF
v_call: TRBV11-2; clone_size: many; d_call: TRBD1; j_call: TRBJ2-7; cdr3_nt: TGTGCCAGCAGCTTTCCGACAGGGGGTTCTCACGAGCAGTACTTC; cdr3_aa: CASSFPTGGSHEQYF
v_call: TRBV18; clone_size: many; d_call: TRBD2; j_call: TRBJ2-1; cdr3_nt: TGTGCCAGCTCACCGTTGGGGAGGGGCTCCTACAATGAGCAGTTCTTC; cdr3_aa: CASSPLGRGSYNEQFF
v_call: TRBV10-2; clone_size: many; d_call: .; j_call: TRBJ1-1; cdr3_nt: TGCGCCAGCAGTGAGTACGACGCCCGTACTGAAGCTTTCTTT; cdr3_aa: CASSEYDARTEAFF
v_call: TRBV14; clone_size: .; d_call: .; j_call: TRBJ2-3; cdr3_nt: TGTGCCAGCAGCCAAGATACGGCTAACACAGATACGCGGTATTTT; cdr3_aa: CASSQDTANTDTRYF